A single sample gave rise to the 18 T cell receptor beta chains below, sequenced in a study of spatial heterogeneity in lung cancer. Time point defined: sample taken at primary tumor resection. In TCRdb, the 5' RACE reads were re-called with MiXCR into one record per CDR3 protein. The sample includes around 12,000 distinct CDR3 sequences, under 6.5% of them seen just once. No antigen has been assigned to these receptors. Study-wide results and caveats: Higher tumor mutation counts went along with higher counts of expanded intratumoral alpha and beta TCRs.

Specimen: lung tumor tissue, collected at surgery. These receptors were collected from a male donor with early-stage non-small cell lung cancer.

This clonotype occurred many times. This chain uses TRBV11-2 with TRBJ2-5; no clear D. Per the germline V gene, CDR1 is SGHAT and CDR2 is FQNNGV. The CDR3 is 11 amino acids. V gave up 3 bases and J gave up 2 bases, with 1 base separating them. The CDR3 nucleotides are TGTGCCAGCAGCTTTCAAGAGACCCAGTACTTC. It codes for CASSFQETQYF.

This clonotype was observed many times. The chain joins TRBV20-1 to TRBJ2-3; TRBD2 matches at 16 bases. V shed 6 bases, J shed 4 bases, and the junction held 10 bases outside the gene matches. The CDR3 totals 17 residues. Germline V gives CDR1 DFQATT, CDR2 SNEGSKA (reference sequence). The CDR3 is CSALPGLAGGQADTQYF. The CDR3 DNA reads TGCAGTGCCCTACCGGGACTAGCGGGGGGGCAGGCAGATACGCAGTATTTT.

This clonotype was recorded many times. The rearrangement joins TRBV6-5 to TRBJ1-2; D unresolved. Germline V lookup: CDR1 MNHEY, CDR2 SVGAGI. There are 15 residues in the CDR3. The V gene lost 0 bases and the J gene lost 5 bases, with 13 bases spanning the gap. The CDR3 DNA reads TGTGCCAGCAGTTACTCACTCGGGCAGGCTTATGGCTACACCTTC. It translates to CASSYSLGQAYGYTF.

Ten or more counts support this clonotype. This rearrangement joins TRBV7-8 to TRBJ2-7, with D perhaps TRBD1 (6 bases). V lost 4 bases, J lost 1 base, and 11 bases lay in between. The CDR3 totals 14 residues. Germline CDR1 and CDR2: SGHVS and FQNEAQ. The CDR3 nucleotides read TGTGCCAGCAGCTCATACAGGGTTTCCTACGAGCAGTACGTC. Amino acid sequence: CASSSYRVSYEQYV.

Many counts were recorded for this clonotype. CDR3 nucleotides: TGCGCCAGCAGCTGGTCAGCCACCAACACTGAAGCTTTCTTT. Translation: CASSWSATNTEAFF. The chain links TRBV5-1 to TRBJ1-1; no reliable D call. Germline-derived CDR1 and CDR2 are SGHRS and YFSETQ. V was cut by 3 bases and J by 2 bases, with 11 bases left in between. This CDR3 spans 14 amino acids. The variable domain in full, with the rest retrieved from reference TRBV5-1 and TRBJ1-1, is KAGVTQTPRYLIKTRGQQVTLSCSPISGHRSVSWYQQTPGQGLQFLFEYFSETQRNKGNFPGRFSGRQFSNSRSEMNVSTLELGDSALYLCASSWSATNTEAFFGQGTRLTVV.

This clonotype was recorded at least ten times. The chain couples TRBV7-2 to TRBJ2-3; maybe TRBD2 (5 bases). The CDR3 runs to 14 residues. The V end was cut by 5 bases, the J end by 3 bases, with 12 bases between. The V gene's germline CDR1 is SGHTA and CDR2 FQGNSA. Here the CDR3 reads CASSPDYLTDTQYF. The CDR3 DNA reads TGTGCCAGCAGCCCAGACTATTTAACAGATACGCAGTATTTT.

This clonotype was seen many times. This chain connects TRBV14 to TRBJ2-7, with a weak D call TRBD1 (6 bases). Trimming took 5 bases from V and 5 from J, leaving 13 bases between them. In germline, CDR1 is SGHDN, CDR2 FVKESK. CDR3 length: 13 residues. The DNA for the CDR3 is TGTGCCAGCAGCTTCCAGGGGAACCACGAGCAGTACTTC. Amino acids: CASSFQGNHEQYF.

This clonotype was counted at least ten times. The rearrangement links TRBV7-2 to TRBJ1-5; TRBD1 agrees at 8 bases. CDR3 size: 14 residues. The germline CDR1 and CDR2 sequences are SGHTA and FQGNSA. The V segment lost 5 bases and the J segment 7 bases; nucleotides outside the gene matches: 7. The CDR3 coding sequence is TGTGCCAGCAGCCCTGACAGGGGTGGGCAGCCCCAGCATTTT. It specifies CASSPDRGGQPQHF.

This chain connects TRBV6-4 to TRBJ2-2; D not certain. V was cut by 3 bases and J by 4 bases, with 6 bases left in between. CDR1 is MRHNA and CDR2 is SNTAGT in the germline V gene. This CDR3 contains 13 residues. CDR3 sequence reads: CASSEVGTGELFF. In DNA form, the CDR3 reads TGTGCCAGCAGTGAGGTCGGCACCGGGGAGCTGTTTTTT.

This clonotype was picked up many times. This rearrangement joins TRBV7-9 to TRBJ2-7; D gene unclear. Trimming stripped 4 bases from V and 4 bases from J, with 5 bases between. There are 11 residues in the CDR3. The germline V gene encodes CDR1 SEHNR and CDR2 FQNEAQ (reference sequence). CDR3 in amino acids: CASSSRYEQYV. The CDR3 bases are TGTGCCAGCAGCTCTCGTTACGAGCAGTACGTC.

This clonotype has at least ten counts. The genes are TRBV9 and TRBJ2-7, with 7 nucleotides matching TRBD1. Losses at the gene ends were 4 bases for V and 6 bases for J; bases not matched to a gene: 13. The CDR3 has 15 amino acids. Germline-derived CDR1 and CDR2 are SGDLS and YYNGEE. The CDR3 reads CASSLVGDSLGEQYF. The CDR3 DNA is TGTGCCAGCAGCCTCGTCGGGGACAGTTTAGGCGAGCAGTACTTC.

This clonotype was counted ten times or more. The chain employs TRBV2 and TRBJ2-3; no clear D gene. CDR1 is SNHLY and CDR2 is FYNNEI in the germline V gene. There are 11 residues in the CDR3. Trimming cost V 3 bases and J 4 bases, with 2 bases left between them. CDR3 sequence (DNA): TGTGCCAGCAGTGAGGCAGATACGCAGTATTTT. This sequence encodes CASSEADTQYF.

This clonotype was detected many times. The CDR3 here is CASSFRTRGGTDTQYF. CDR3 bases: TGTGCCAGCAGCTTCCGGACGCGCGGGGGCACAGATACGCAGTATTTT. The chain carries TRBV9 and TRBJ2-3; the D gene is possibly TRBD2 (6 bases). CDR3 size: 16 residues. CDR1 is SGDLS, CDR2 YYNGEE, per germline. The V gene lost 4 bases and the J gene lost 1 base, with 16 bases spanning the gap.

This clonotype was counted many times. The CDR3 coding sequence is TGTGCCAGCAGCAGGACTAGCGCCTACAATGAGCAGTTCTTC. The encoded protein is CASSRTSAYNEQFF. The chain uses TRBV14 and TRBJ2-1; 9 bases map to TRBD2. Trimming cost V 5 bases and J 2 bases; bases outside gene matches: 1. The CDR3 loop spans 14 amino acids. Per the germline V gene, CDR1 is SGHDN and CDR2 is FVKESK.

This clonotype was observed at least ten times. The rearrangement uses TRBV30 and TRBJ1-3; TRBD1 is a possible D gene (5 bases). There are 15 residues in the CDR3. CDR1 is GTSNPN, CDR2 SVGIG, per germline (reference sequence). V was pared by 2 bases and J by 3 bases, with 14 bases between. This CDR3 reads CAWSLGTMYGNTIYF. The CDR3 DNA is TGTGCCTGGAGTTTGGGGACCATGTATGGAAACACCATATATTTT. The full variable domain, rest sourced from reference TRBV30 and TRBJ1-3, is SQTIHQWPATLVQPVGSPLSLECTVEGTSNPNLYWYRQAAGRGLQLLFYSVGIGQISSEVPQNLSASRPQDRQFILSSKKLLLSDSGFYLCAWSLGTMYGNTIYFGEGSWLTVV.

This clonotype has ten or more counts. The chain links TRBV9 to TRBJ2-6; D unresolved. This CDR3 contains 16 residues. The ends were cut back, 0 bases at V and 0 bases at J, with 7 bases in the middle. CDR1 and CDR2 from the germline V gene are SGDLS and YYNGEE. CDR3 region: CASSVATTSGANVLTF. The CDR3 coding sequence is TGTGCCAGCAGCGTAGCTACAACCTCTGGGGCCAACGTCCTGACTTTC. The full variable domain, with the rest looked up from reference TRBV9 and TRBJ2-6, is DSGVTQTPKHLITATGQRVTLRCSPRSGDLSVYWYQQSLDQGLQFLIQYYNGEERAKGNILERFSAQQFPDLHSELNLSSLELGDSALYFCASSVATTSGANVLTFGAGSRLTVL.

This clonotype was seen ten or more times. V gene TRBV9 combines with J gene TRBJ2-7; D is possibly TRBD2 (6 bases). The CDR3 runs 12 residues. CDR1 and CDR2 (germline): SGDLS, YYNGEE. Trimming took 3 bases from V and 6 from J, leaving 10 bases between them. The CDR3 protein is CASSGRGSEQYF. In nucleotides, the CDR3 is TGTGCCAGCAGCGGGAGGGGTTCCGAGCAGTACTTC.

This clonotype was observed many times. The chain joins TRBV6-6 to TRBJ1-2, with 7 bases that match TRBD1. The CDR3 length is 16 residues. Per germline, CDR1 MNHNY and CDR2 SVGAGI (reference sequence). With 2 bases clipped from V and 5 bases from J, the junction kept 11 bases outside the gene matches. DNA of the CDR3: TGTGCCAGCAGTTACCCCCGACAGGGCGGATTGTATGGCTACACCTTC. It yields the protein CASSYPRQGGLYGYTF.